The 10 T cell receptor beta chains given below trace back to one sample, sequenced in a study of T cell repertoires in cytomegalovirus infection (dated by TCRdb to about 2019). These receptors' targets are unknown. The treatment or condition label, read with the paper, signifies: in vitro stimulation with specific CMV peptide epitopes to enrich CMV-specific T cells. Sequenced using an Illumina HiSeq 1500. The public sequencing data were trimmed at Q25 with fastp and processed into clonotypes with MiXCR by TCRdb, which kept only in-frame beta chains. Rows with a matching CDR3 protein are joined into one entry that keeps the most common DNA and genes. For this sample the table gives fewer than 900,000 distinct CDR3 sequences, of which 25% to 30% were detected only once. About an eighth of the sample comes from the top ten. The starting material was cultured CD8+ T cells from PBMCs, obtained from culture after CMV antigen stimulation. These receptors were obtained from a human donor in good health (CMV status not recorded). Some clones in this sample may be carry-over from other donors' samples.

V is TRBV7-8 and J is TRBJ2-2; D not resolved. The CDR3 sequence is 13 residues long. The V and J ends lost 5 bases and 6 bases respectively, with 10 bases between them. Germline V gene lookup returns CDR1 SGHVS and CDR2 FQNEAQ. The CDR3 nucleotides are TGTGCCAGCAGCCTCCTATACGCCGGGGAGCTGTTTTTT. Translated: CASSLLYAGELFF.

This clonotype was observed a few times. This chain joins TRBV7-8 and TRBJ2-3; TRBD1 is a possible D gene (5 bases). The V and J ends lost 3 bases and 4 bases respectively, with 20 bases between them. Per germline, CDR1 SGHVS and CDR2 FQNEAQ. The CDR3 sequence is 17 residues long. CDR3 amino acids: CASSFEFVQDPPDTQYF. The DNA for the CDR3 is TGTGCCAGCAGCTTCGAGTTTGTACAGGATCCCCCAGATACGCAGTATTTT.

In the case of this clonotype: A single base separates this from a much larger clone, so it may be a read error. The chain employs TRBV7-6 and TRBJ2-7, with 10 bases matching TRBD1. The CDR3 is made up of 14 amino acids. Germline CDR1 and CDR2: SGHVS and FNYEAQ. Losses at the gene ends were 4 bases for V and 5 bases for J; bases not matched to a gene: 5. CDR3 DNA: TGTGCCAGCAGCTCATCTGACAGGGGGCACGAGCAGTACGTC. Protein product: CASSSSDRGHEQYV.

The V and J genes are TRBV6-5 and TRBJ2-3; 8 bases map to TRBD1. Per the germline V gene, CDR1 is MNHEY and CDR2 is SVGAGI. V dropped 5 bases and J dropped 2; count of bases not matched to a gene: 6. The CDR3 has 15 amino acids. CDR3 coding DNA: TGTGCCAGCAGTATAAGGGACAGGAACACAGATACGCAGTATTTT. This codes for CASSIRDRNTDTQYF.

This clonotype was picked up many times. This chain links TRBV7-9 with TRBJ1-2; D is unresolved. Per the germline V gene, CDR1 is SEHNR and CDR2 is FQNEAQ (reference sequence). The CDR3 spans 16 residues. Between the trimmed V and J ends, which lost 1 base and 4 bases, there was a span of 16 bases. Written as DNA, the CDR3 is TGTGCCAGCAGCTTAGAACTGCCTATGGGCGGCTATGGCTACACCTTC. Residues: CASSLELPMGGYGYTF.

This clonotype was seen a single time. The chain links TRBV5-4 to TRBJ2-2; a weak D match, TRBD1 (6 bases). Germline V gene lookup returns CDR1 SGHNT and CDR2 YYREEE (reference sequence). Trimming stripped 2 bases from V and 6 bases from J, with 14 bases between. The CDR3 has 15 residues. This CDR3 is CASSFNPGAPGELFF. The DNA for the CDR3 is TGTGCCAGCAGCTTTAATCCAGGGGCGCCCGGGGAGCTGTTTTTT. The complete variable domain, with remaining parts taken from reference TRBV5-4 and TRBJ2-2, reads ETGVTQSPTHLIKTRGQQVTLRCSSQSGHNTVSWYQQALGQGPQFIFQYYREEENGRGNFPPRFSGLQFPNYSSELNVNALELDDSALYLCASSFNPGAPGELFFGEGSRLTVL.

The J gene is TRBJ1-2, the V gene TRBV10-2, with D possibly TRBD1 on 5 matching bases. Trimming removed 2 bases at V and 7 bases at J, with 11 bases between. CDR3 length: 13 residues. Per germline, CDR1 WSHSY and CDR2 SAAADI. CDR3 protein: CASSESRVRGYTF. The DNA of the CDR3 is TGCGCCAGCAGTGAGAGCAGGGTCCGTGGCTACACCTTC.

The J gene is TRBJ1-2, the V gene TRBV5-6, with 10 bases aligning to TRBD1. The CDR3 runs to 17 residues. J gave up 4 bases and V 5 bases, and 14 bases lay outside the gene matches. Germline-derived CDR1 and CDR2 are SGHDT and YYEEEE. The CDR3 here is CASRPTGGALNVYGYTF. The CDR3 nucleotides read TGTGCCAGCAGGCCGACAGGGGGCGCATTAAATGTCTATGGCTACACCTTC. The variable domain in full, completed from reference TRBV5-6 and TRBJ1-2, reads DAGVTQSPTHLIKTRGQQVTLRCSPKSGHDTVSWYQQALGQGPQFIFQYYEEEERQRGNFPDRFSGHQFPNYSSELNVNALLLGDSALYLCASRPTGGALNVYGYTFGSGTRLTVV.

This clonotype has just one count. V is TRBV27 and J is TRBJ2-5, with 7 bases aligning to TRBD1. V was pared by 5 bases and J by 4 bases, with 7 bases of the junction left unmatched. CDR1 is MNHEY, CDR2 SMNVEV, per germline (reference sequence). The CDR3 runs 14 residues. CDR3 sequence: CASSLGTALETQYF. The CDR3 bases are TGTGCCAGCAGTCTAGGGACAGCTCTAGAGACCCAGTACTTC.

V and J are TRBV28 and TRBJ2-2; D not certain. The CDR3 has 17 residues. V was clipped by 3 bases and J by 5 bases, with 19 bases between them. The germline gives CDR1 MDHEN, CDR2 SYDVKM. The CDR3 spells CASSFPTLLEKTGELFF. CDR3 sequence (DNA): TGTGCCAGCAGTTTCCCGACACTACTGGAGAAGACCGGGGAGCTGTTTTTT.